What follows are 29 T cell receptor beta chains derived from one specimen sequenced in a study of T-cell memory formation after mild COVID-19. TCRdb reanalysed the 5' RACE reads using MiXCR and keeps one entry per CDR3 protein. The sample consists of about 180,000 distinct CDR3 sequences, 15% to 20% of them appearing once. The sample was PBMCs or a T cell subset sorted from them (not recorded which). The receptor set was obtained from a man aged 18 to 29 who had mild COVID-19 (a few samples of this study predate the infection). Cell type and time point are not known.

This clonotype was recorded a few times. This sequence joins TRBV20-1 and TRBJ1-6, with D possibly matching TRBD1 (6 bases). CDR3 length: 14 amino acids. The germline CDR1 and CDR2 sequences are DFQATT and SNEGSKA (reference sequence). V lost 3 bases and J lost 9, with 15 bases in between. The CDR3 DNA sequence: TGCAGTGCTAGGGAACAGGGCTTCGGTTCACCCCTCCACTTT. This encodes CSAREQGFGSPLHF.

This sequence joins TRBV10-2 and TRBJ1-6; D is perhaps TRBD1 (6 bases). The CDR3 is made up of 13 amino acids. Germline CDR1 is WSHSY and CDR2 is SAAADI. V was clipped by 8 bases and J by 7 bases, with 12 bases between them. CDR3 loop: CASRRGGNSPLHF. The CDR3 DNA reads TGCGCCAGCCGAAGGGGGGGGAATTCACCCCTCCACTTT.

Comment on this clonotype: Sequence at one end of the junction differs from germline and may be a read error. This chain joins TRBV5-6 and TRBJ2-4; no reliable D call. The length of the CDR3 is 16 residues. Per germline, CDR1 SGHDT and CDR2 YYEEEE. CDR3 coding DNA: TGTGCCAGTAGCTTGGCTCTACGTGTAGCCAAAAACATTCAGTACTTC. Translating gives CASSLALRVAKNIQYF.

In its sample, this clonotype was seen a few times. This chain uses TRBV7-8 with TRBJ2-7, with TRBD1 as a possible D gene (5 bases). CDR3 length: 19 amino acids. Germline-derived CDR1 and CDR2 are SGHVS and FQNEAQ. Trimming stripped 2 bases from V and 0 bases from J, with 23 bases between. CDR3 amino acids: CASSLLSPRTLRRSYEQYF. DNA for the CDR3: TGTGCCAGCAGCTTACTTTCTCCGAGGACACTGCGCCGCTCCTACGAGCAGTACTTC.

The genes are TRBV4-3 and TRBJ1-5; D call uncertain. The CDR3 extends over 16 amino acids. Germline V lookup: CDR1 LGHNA, CDR2 YSLEER. V lost 1 base and J 4 bases, leaving 14 bases between the germline ends. The CDR3 sequence is CASSQAVGSPNQPQHF. Written as DNA, the CDR3 is TGCGCCAGCAGCCAAGCCGTAGGGAGCCCGAATCAGCCCCAGCATTTT.

The chain employs TRBV11-2 and TRBJ2-3, with D unresolved. Looked up from germline, CDR1 is SGHAT and CDR2 is FQNNGV. Deletions cut 1 base from V and 5 bases from J, with 7 bases between. The CDR3 extends over 13 amino acids. Here the CDR3 reads CASSLGTGDTQYF. In nucleotides, the CDR3 is TGTGCCAGCAGCTTAGGGACGGGAGATACGCAGTATTTT.

V usage is TRBV4-2 and J usage is TRBJ1-1, with 7 bases fitting TRBD1. CDR3 length: 17 amino acids. The germline V gene encodes CDR1 LGHNA and CDR2 YNFKEQ. With 0 bases clipped from V and 0 bases from J, the junction kept 7 bases outside the gene matches. This CDR3 reads CASSQDLTGDMNTEAFF. CDR3 nucleotides: TGTGCCAGCAGCCAAGATCTCACAGGGGACATGAACACTGAAGCTTTCTTT.

The chain has TRBV20-1 and TRBJ1-1, with D perhaps TRBD1 (6 bases). The germline V gene has CDR1 DFQATT and CDR2 SNEGSKA (reference sequence). The CDR3 totals 13 residues. CDR3 nucleotides: TGCAGCGCTCCGGAGGGGGGAAACACTGAAGCTTTCTTT. This translates into CSAPEGGNTEAFF.

V is TRBV6-5 and J is TRBJ2-5; possible D gene TRBD1, 6 bases. The CDR3 covers 16 residues. V shed 2 bases and J shed 9 bases, with 22 bases lying between them. In germline, CDR1 is MNHEY, CDR2 SVGAGI. The CDR3 region has the DNA TGTGCCAGCAGTTACGCCCCCAGGGGCACGTTGATGCCCCAGTACTTC. Translated: CASSYAPRGTLMPQYF.

A few counts support this clonotype. The chain combines TRBV2 with TRBJ2-7; D not certain. V lost 8 bases, J lost 4 bases, and 6 bases lay in between. The CDR3 extends over 10 amino acids. Germline CDR1 reads SNHLY; CDR2 reads FYNNEI. In DNA form, the CDR3 reads TGTGCCAGCGGCACGTACGAGCAGTACTTC. Translation gives CASGTYEQYF.

In nucleotides, the CDR3 is TGTGCCAGCAGCTACGAGGGGACAGGGGTTTTTGCGGGCTACACCTTC. It codes for CASSYEGTGVFAGYTF. The chain couples TRBV7-2 to TRBJ1-2; 10 bases agree with TRBD1. Trimming removed 4 bases from V and 8 bases from J; junction bases left unmatched: 13. Germline CDR1 reads SGHTA; CDR2 reads FQGNSA. The CDR3 has 16 residues.

This clonotype has a handful of counts. The chain has TRBV29-1 and TRBJ2-1; TRBD2 matches at 14 bases. The trim removed 7 bases at V and 9 bases at J, leaving 2 bases unmatched. Looked up from germline, CDR1 is SQVTM and CDR2 is ANQGSEA. The CDR3 has 12 amino acids. The CDR3 sequence is CSGGLAGGEQFF. The CDR3 DNA is TGCAGCGGCGGACTAGCGGGAGGTGAGCAGTTCTTC.

This clonotype was seen at least ten times. This sequence joins TRBV7-6 and TRBJ2-5, with unresolved D. This CDR3 spans 12 amino acids. Trimming took 1 base from V and 5 from J, leaving 5 bases between them. Germline V lookup: CDR1 SGHVS, CDR2 FNYEAQ. This CDR3 is CASSLELETQYF. CDR3 nucleotide sequence: TGTGCCAGCAGCTTAGAGCTGGAGACCCAGTACTTC.

This rearrangement joins TRBV7-2 to TRBJ2-2; 7 bases line up with TRBD1. The V and J ends lost 5 bases and 5 bases, in that order; junction bases with no gene match: 11. Germline CDR1 reads SGHTA; CDR2 reads FQGNSA. The CDR3 is 16 amino acids. The CDR3 nucleotides are TGTGCCAGCAGCCCGTATGCAGGGGGTCGGACCGGGGAGCTGTTTTTT. Translation gives CASSPYAGGRTGELFF.

The rearrangement uses TRBV5-1 and TRBJ2-7; 15 nucleotides align to TRBD2. The CDR3 has 15 amino acids. J lost 3 bases, V lost 4 bases, and 2 bases had no gene match. Germline lookup yields CDR1 SGHRS and CDR2 YFSETQ. The CDR3 region is CASSKGLAGGYEQYF. For the CDR3, the DNA is TGCGCCAGCAGCAAGGGACTAGCGGGGGGCTACGAGCAGTACTTC.

The V and J genes are TRBV5-6 and TRBJ2-5; D uncertain. V lost 0 bases, J lost 1 base, and 13 bases lay in between. Germline loops: CDR1 SGHDT, CDR2 YYEEEE. This CDR3 region has 16 residues. The CDR3 reads CASSLVVTGSQETQYF. The CDR3 coding sequence is TGTGCCAGCAGCTTGGTTGTCACGGGCTCCCAAGAGACCCAGTACTTC.

V gene TRBV20-1 combines with J gene TRBJ2-2; 8 bases line up with TRBD2. The germline CDR1 and CDR2 sequences are DFQATT and SNEGSKA (reference sequence). Trimming at V came to 0 bases and at J to 6 bases, leaving 3 bases not matched to a gene. This CDR3 has 14 residues. The CDR3 region is CSAREASGPGELFF. CDR3 coding DNA: TGCAGTGCTAGAGAGGCTAGCGGGCCCGGGGAGCTGTTTTTT.

V gene TRBV7-6 combines with J gene TRBJ1-1; possible D gene TRBD1, 5 bases. Germline V gene data show CDR1 as SGHVS and CDR2 as FNYEAQ. This CDR3 spans 17 amino acids. V was pared by 4 bases and J by 1 base, with 19 bases between. Here the CDR3 DNA reads TGTGCCAGCAGCTCCCGTATGCGAGGGGAGAGGAACACTGAAGCTTTCTTT. Residues: CASSSRMRGERNTEAFF.

This clonotype appeared a few times. The rearrangement joins TRBV6-2 or TRBV6-3 to TRBJ2-5; D uncertain. This CDR3 is built from 12 residues. V lost 10 bases and J 4 bases, leaving 13 bases between the germline ends. Germline CDR1 MNHEY, CDR2 SVGEGT. CDR3 coding DNA: TGTGCCACCCGCGTAGCTGGAGAGACCCAGTACTTC. Translated, it gives CATRVAGETQYF.

The rearrangement joins TRBV27 to TRBJ2-7, with TRBD2 matching 8 bases. The V gene's germline CDR1 is MNHEY and CDR2 SMNVEV (reference sequence). The CDR3 loop spans 16 amino acids. Trimming removed 5 bases from V and 6 bases from J; junction bases left unmatched: 15. The CDR3 bases are TGTGCCAGCAGTGGGGGAGGGACTAGTACATACCGCGAGCAGTACTTC. This codes for CASSGGGTSTYREQYF.

This clonotype appeared a few times. The chain couples TRBV4-3 to TRBJ2-7; TRBD1 agrees at 7 bases. Trimming took 5 bases from V and 3 from J; bases not matched to a gene: 4. Germline lookup yields CDR1 LGHNA and CDR2 YSLEER. The CDR3 is 13 residues long. The CDR3 sequence is CASSEGQYYEQYF. In nucleotides, the CDR3 is TGCGCCAGCAGCGAGGGACAGTACTACGAGCAGTACTTC.

The genes are TRBV5-1 and TRBJ2-3, with D perhaps TRBD1 (6 bases). The CDR3 totals 14 residues. The ends were cut back, 7 bases at V and 2 bases at J, with 14 bases in the middle. The germline CDR1 and CDR2 sequences are SGHRS and YFSETQ. The CDR3 here is CASFAGESTDTQYF. CDR3 coding DNA: TGCGCCAGCTTCGCAGGGGAATCCACAGATACGCAGTATTTT. The full variable domain, with the rest looked up from reference TRBV5-1 and TRBJ2-3, is KAGVTQTPRYLIKTRGQQVTLSCSPISGHRSVSWYQQTPGQGLQFLFEYFSETQRNKGNFPGRFSGRQFSNSRSEMNVSTLELGDSALYLCASFAGESTDTQYFGPGTRLTVL.

This clonotype was observed a few times. The J gene is TRBJ2-5, the V gene TRBV5-1; 12 bases are a match to TRBD2. This CDR3 comprises 15 residues. Germline lookup yields CDR1 SGHRS and CDR2 YFSETQ. After removal of 4 bases from V and 2 bases from J, the junction contained 3 bases not matched to a gene. The CDR3 DNA reads TGCGCCAGCAGCAGACTAGCGGGGGAACAAGAGACCCAGTACTTC. Protein sequence: CASSRLAGEQETQYF.

This clonotype was observed a few times. The genes are TRBV2 and TRBJ2-5; no definite D call. Trimming cost V 7 bases and J 1 base, with 7 bases left between them. The CDR3 length is 12 residues. Looked up from germline, CDR1 is SNHLY and CDR2 is FYNNEI. DNA of the CDR3: TGTGCCAGCAAGTTATTCCAAGAGACCCAGTACTTC. It specifies CASKLFQETQYF.

This chain joins TRBV6-1 and TRBJ2-2; D is unresolved. The germline V gene encodes CDR1 MNHNS and CDR2 SASEGT. V gave up 2 bases and J gave up 4 bases, with 11 bases separating them. The CDR3 has 15 amino acids. The chain's CDR3 is CASSEPASTTGELFF. The CDR3 DNA reads as TGTGCCAGCAGTGAACCGGCTTCGACCACCGGGGAGCTGTTTTTT.

V usage is TRBV9 and J usage is TRBJ1-2; unclear D gene. Trimming pared 3 bases from V and 6 bases from J, leaving 12 bases between. The CDR3 runs 13 residues. Germline V gene data show CDR1 as SGDLS and CDR2 as YYNGEE. The DNA for the CDR3 is TGTGCCAGCAGCGCATCCCTTCTGGATGGCTACACCTTC. Translated: CASSASLLDGYTF. Variable domain in full (rest from reference TRBV9 and TRBJ1-2): DSGVTQTPKHLITATGQRVTLRCSPRSGDLSVYWYQQSLDQGLQFLIQYYNGEERAKGNILERFSAQQFPDLHSELNLSSLELGDSALYFCASSASLLDGYTFGSGTRLTVV.

The chain carries TRBV5-1 and TRBJ1-3; possibly TRBD1 for D (6 bases). The CDR3 consists of 14 residues. The V gene lost 1 base and the J gene lost 4 bases, with 9 bases spanning the gap. Per germline, CDR1 SGHRS and CDR2 YFSETQ. The CDR3 region is CASSLSGTGNTIYF. In nucleotides, the CDR3 is TGCGCCAGCAGCTTGTCAGGGACAGGAAACACCATATATTTT.

This clonotype was seen a few times. The V and J genes are TRBV7-9 and TRBJ1-1; a weak D match, TRBD1 (5 bases). Germline CDR1 reads SEHNR; CDR2 reads FQNEAQ (reference sequence). This CDR3 spans 15 amino acids. With 1 base removed from V and 4 bases from J, the gap between germline ends came to 13 bases. For the CDR3, the DNA is TGTGCCAGCAGCTTAGTACCAGGGACGGGCACTGAAGCTTTCTTT. Protein sequence: CASSLVPGTGTEAFF.

CDR3 sequence (DNA): TGTGCCAGCAGTCAACAGGGCAACGAGCAGTACGTC. Translating it yields CASSQQGNEQYV. This sequence joins TRBV28 and TRBJ2-7; TRBD1 might be the D (6 bases). The CDR3 has 12 amino acids. V was clipped by 5 bases and J by 5 bases, with 10 bases between them. Germline-derived CDR1 and CDR2 are MDHEN and SYDVKM.